This entry lists 4 T cell receptor beta chains sequenced from one sample in a study of cytomegalovirus exposure and HLA in healthy donors (dated by TCRdb to 2016 to 2017). The library came from the immunoSEQ multiplex PCR assay. For the multiplex PCR, a mixture combining 60 forward primers for TCR Vbeta segments and 13 reverse primers for TCR Jbeta segments was used. This is the immuneACCESS table as TCRdb keeps it, with only in-frame sequences that have V and J called. A part of the clones is gone; compared with another copy, unresolved V genes explain less than half, and the rest is unexplained. The table for this sample lists around 94,000 clones; more than 60% of them were counted only once. 3.9% of the sample is in the top ten clones. Material for sequencing was PBMCs. The receptors here all came from a man under 40 in good health and CMV-seronegative.

In its sample, this clone was seen once. This sequence joins TRBV5-5 and TRBJ1-5; 8 bases match TRBD1. V lost 4 bases and J lost 4; bases outside the gene matches: 10. CDR1 is SGHKS, CDR2 YYEKEE, per germline (reference sequence). This CDR3 comprises 16 residues. The CDR3 DNA is TGTGCCAGCAGCCTAATTCTCAGGGGGCCGAATCAGCCCCAGCATTTT. Its translation is CASSLILRGPNQPQHF.

The V and J genes are TRBV19 and TRBJ1-1, with TRBD1 as a possible D gene (5 bases). The CDR3 loop spans 14 amino acids. The V end was cut by 6 bases, the J end by 0 bases, with 11 bases between. Germline-derived CDR1 and CDR2 are LNHDA and SQIVND (reference sequence). The CDR3 DNA sequence: TGTGCCAGTAGCCTACCAGGGCTGAACACTGAAGCTTTCTTT. Protein sequence: CASSLPGLNTEAFF. The whole variable domain, remainder taken from reference TRBV19 and TRBJ1-1, is DGGITQSPKYLFRKEGQNVTLSCEQNLNHDAMYWYRQDPGQGLRLIYYSQIVNDFQKGDIAEGYSVSREKKESFPLTVTSAQKNPTAFYLCASSLPGLNTEAFFGQGTRLTVV.

This clone has only a few counts. V and J are TRBV4-3 and TRBJ2-1, with 8 bases that match TRBD2. V trimming: 1 base; J trimming: 4 bases; junction bases outside the gene matches: 3. Germline loops: CDR1 LGHNA, CDR2 YSLEER. CDR3 length: 15 amino acids. The CDR3 sequence is CASSQALADYNEQFF. The CDR3 bases are TGCGCCAGCAGCCAAGCACTAGCGGATTACAATGAGCAGTTCTTC.

V usage is TRBV7-9 and J usage is TRBJ2-5; 7 bases match TRBD1. This CDR3 has 14 residues. Germline V CDR1 and CDR2: SEHNR, FQNEAQ (reference sequence). The V gene end was trimmed by 4 bases and the J gene end by 4 bases; junction bases not matched to a gene: 6. DNA of the CDR3: TGTGCCAGCAGCTCAGACCGGGACAGAGAGACCCAGTACTTC. This codes for CASSSDRDRETQYF.